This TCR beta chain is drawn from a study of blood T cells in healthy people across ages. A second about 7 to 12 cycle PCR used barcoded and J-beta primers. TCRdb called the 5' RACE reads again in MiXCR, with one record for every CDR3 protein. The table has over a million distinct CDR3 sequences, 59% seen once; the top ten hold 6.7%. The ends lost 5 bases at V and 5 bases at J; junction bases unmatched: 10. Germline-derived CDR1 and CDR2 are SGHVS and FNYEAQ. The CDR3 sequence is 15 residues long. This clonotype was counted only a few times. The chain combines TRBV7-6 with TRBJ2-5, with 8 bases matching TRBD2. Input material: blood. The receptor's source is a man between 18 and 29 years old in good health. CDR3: CASSVSGGPFETQYF. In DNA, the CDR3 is TGTGCCAGCAGCGTCTCGGGGGGGCCATTTGAGACCCAGTACTTC. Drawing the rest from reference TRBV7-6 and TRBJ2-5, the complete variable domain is GAGVSQSPRYKVTKRGQDVALRCDPISGHVSLYWYRQALGQGPEFLTYFNYEAQQDKSGLPNDRFSAERPEGSISTLTIQRTEQRDSAMYRCASSVSGGPFETQYFGPGTRLLVL.